What follows are 22 T cell receptor beta chains derived from one specimen sequenced in a study of blood T cell repertoires in COVID-19 (dated by TCRdb to the early 2020s). Library creation used the immunoSEQ multiplex PCR assay. TCRdb holds this immuneACCESS table with in-frame rearrangements only. Some clones are missing; in checked studies, unresolved V genes explain under half, and the rest has no known cause. The sample data list some 180,000 clones, and 76% of these were observed just once. The top ten clones comprise approximately 9% of the sample. The sample comprised peripheral blood. The receptors were gathered from a woman between 45 and 65 years old with active or convalescent COVID-19.

This chain uses TRBV6-1 with TRBJ1-5; D might be TRBD1 (5 bases). The CDR3 covers 13 residues. Trimming shortened V by 0 bases and J by 6 bases, and 6 bases separated the two germline ends. Germline V CDR1 and CDR2: MNHNS, SASEGT. The CDR3 loop reads CASSEAQGQPQHF. CDR3 nucleotide sequence: TGTGCCAGCAGTGAAGCCCAGGGTCAGCCCCAGCATTTT.

The chain couples TRBV6-5 to TRBJ2-1, with a tentative D call TRBD2 (6 bases). CDR1 and CDR2 from the germline V gene are MNHEY and SVGAGI. This CDR3 contains 13 residues. The V end lost 2 bases, the J end lost 9 bases, and 11 bases lay between the germline ends. CDR3 region: CASSYRGSTEQFF. CDR3 nucleotide sequence: TGTGCCAGCAGTTACCGGGGGAGCACTGAGCAGTTCTTC.

This chain links TRBV28 with TRBJ2-1; D gene ambiguous. The CDR3 is made up of 11 amino acids. Germline CDR1 and CDR2: MDHEN and SYDVKM. V lost 4 bases, J lost 15 bases, and 13 bases lay in between. The CDR3 region is CASSSRIPRFF. In DNA, the CDR3 is TGTGCCAGCAGTTCCCGAATCCCGCGGTTCTTC.

The V call is TRBV29-1, the J call TRBJ2-2; 10 bases line up with TRBD1. Losses at the gene ends were 7 bases for V and 2 bases for J; bases not matched to a gene: 4. Germline values: CDR1 SQVTM, CDR2 ANQGSEA. The CDR3 runs 14 residues. The CDR3 is CSAGQGGNTGELFF. The CDR3 DNA reads as TGCAGCGCAGGACAGGGGGGAAACACCGGGGAGCTGTTTTTT.

This rearrangement joins TRBV18 to TRBJ1-1; the D is unclear. Trimming left V 3 bases short and J 3 bases short, with 14 bases between. Germline V gives CDR1 KGHSH, CDR2 LQKENI. This CDR3 is 15 amino acids long. The CDR3 nucleotides are TGTGCCAGCTCACCGTCGGCGGGTACCGACACTGAAGCTTTCTTT. This gives the protein CASSPSAGTDTEAFF.

The gene calls are TRBV4-3 and TRBJ1-1, with a weak D call TRBD1 (5 bases). V was clipped by 0 bases and J by 7 bases, with 15 bases between them. CDR1 and CDR2 from the germline V gene are LGHNA and YSLEER. CDR3 length: 15 amino acids. CDR3 coding DNA: TGCGCCAGCAGCCAAGAGCCTGGCAGGGAGGGTGAAGCTTTCTTT. The encoded protein is CASSQEPGREGEAFF.

Remarks on this clone: One junction end does not reproduce the germline sequence, and a read error may be involved. The CDR3 bases are TGTGTCTGGAGTGACACTAACTATGGCTACACCTTC. Encoded protein: CVWSDTNYGYTF. This chain uses TRBV30 with TRBJ1-2; D gene ambiguous. This CDR3 is 12 amino acids long. Per germline, CDR1 GTSNPN and CDR2 SVGIG (reference sequence).

Details on this clone: A junction boundary mismatches the germline segment, possibly from a read error. V gene TRBV24-1 combines with J gene TRBJ2-3; perhaps TRBD2 as D (7 bases). CDR1 is KGHDR, CDR2 SFDVKD, per germline. The CDR3 spans 14 residues. The CDR3 loop is CASSRGADTDTQYF. Here the CDR3 DNA reads TGTGCCTCCAGCCGGGGGGCCGACACAGATACGCAGTATTTT.

The chain carries TRBV15 and TRBJ2-1; 11 nucleotides align to TRBD1. CDR1 and CDR2 (germline): LNHNV, YYDKDF (reference sequence). V lost 3 bases to trimming and J lost 8 bases; unmatched junction nucleotides: 3. CDR3 length: 14 residues. CDR3 sequence reads: CATSRDRGQDEQFF. For the CDR3, the DNA is TGTGCCACCAGCAGGGACAGGGGGCAAGATGAGCAGTTCTTC.

This chain links TRBV5-5 with TRBJ2-1; 15 bases fit TRBD2. Per germline, CDR1 SGHKS and CDR2 YYEKEE (reference sequence). The CDR3 contains 15 residues. The V segment lost 4 bases and the J segment 7 bases; nucleotides outside the gene matches: 3. The CDR3 DNA follows: TGTGCCAGCAGCCCAGGACTAGCGGGGGGGAATGAGCAGTTCTTC. This sequence encodes CASSPGLAGGNEQFF.

This clone was recorded a few times. The V call is TRBV7-6, the J call TRBJ2-1; TRBD1 matches 7 bases. Per germline, CDR1 SGHVS and CDR2 FNYEAQ. Germline trimming cut 3 bases from V and 5 bases from J; bases unmatched to any gene: 7. This CDR3 has 15 amino acids. CDR3 sequence: CASSLAGTDDNEQFF. The CDR3 DNA follows: TGTGCCAGCAGCTTGGCCGGGACAGATGACAATGAGCAGTTCTTC.

V and J are TRBV7-8 and TRBJ1-4, with no clear D. The CDR3 has 14 amino acids. The germline CDR1 and CDR2 sequences are SGHVS and FQNEAQ. V lost 0 bases and J 12 bases, leaving 14 bases between the germline ends. This CDR3 is CASSLAHRGWELFF. Here the CDR3 DNA reads TGTGCCAGCAGCTTAGCCCATCGGGGTTGGGAACTGTTTTTT.

The V and J genes are TRBV7-2 and TRBJ2-7, with 10 bases matching TRBD2. The CDR3 totals 15 residues. The germline gives CDR1 SGHTA, CDR2 FQGNSA. J lost 4 bases, V lost 1 base, and 4 bases had no gene match. In DNA form, the CDR3 reads TGTGCCAGCAGCTTAGGAGCTAGCGGGGGATACGAGCAGTACTTC. Translating gives CASSLGASGGYEQYF.

In this sample, this clone turned up once. The CDR3, as DNA: TGCGCCAGCAGCCAAGATTGGATTGTAGGACAGGGTTTGGGGGGCTACACCTTC. Protein sequence: CASSQDWIVGQGLGGYTF. The V gene is TRBV4-3, the J gene TRBJ1-2; TRBD1 matches 8 bases. The CDR3 covers 18 residues. The junction had 17 bases not matched to a gene; V was cut back by 0 bases and J by 8 bases. In germline, CDR1 is LGHNA, CDR2 YSLEER.

The chain's CDR3 is CAISEGDLNTEAFF. For the CDR3, the DNA is TGTGCCATCAGTGAGGGAGATCTAAACACTGAAGCTTTCTTT. V is TRBV10-3 and J is TRBJ1-1, with unresolved D. CDR3 size: 14 residues. Germline V gene lookup returns CDR1 ENHRY and CDR2 SYGVKD. Trimming left V 2 bases short and J 2 bases short, with 9 bases between.

CDR3: CAWSRTSGVADTQYF. The CDR3 nucleotides read TGTGCCTGGAGTCGGACTAGCGGGGTTGCAGATACGCAGTATTTT. The chain is built from TRBV30 and TRBJ2-3; 12 positions match TRBD2. Germline assignment: CDR1 GTSNPN and CDR2 SVGIG (reference sequence). The CDR3 spans 15 residues. V was pared by 2 bases and J by 4 bases, with 4 bases of the junction left unmatched.

The chain joins TRBV7-3 to TRBJ1-1; D is perhaps TRBD1 (6 bases). CDR3 length equals 13 residues. V dropped 3 bases and J dropped 1 base, with 6 bases sitting between them. Germline CDR1 SGHTA, CDR2 FQGTGA. The CDR3 sequence: CASSLTGNTEAFF. The CDR3 bases are TGTGCCAGCAGCTTGACAGGGAACACTGAAGCTTTCTTT.

This clone was counted a few times. The gene calls are TRBV20-1 and TRBJ1-2, with D possibly matching TRBD1 (6 bases). V lost 3 bases and J lost 4, with 15 bases in between. CDR1 and CDR2 (germline): DFQATT, SNEGSKA (reference sequence). The CDR3 is 14 residues long. CDR3 sequence reads: CSASPGGSGYGYTF. CDR3 DNA sequence: TGCAGTGCTAGTCCGGGGGGCTCCGGCTATGGCTACACCTTC.

This rearrangement joins TRBV7-8 to TRBJ1-1; no definite D call. Per the germline V gene, CDR1 is SGHVS and CDR2 is FQNEAQ. V lost 4 bases, J lost 2 bases, and 8 bases lay in between. The CDR3 runs 13 residues. CDR3: CASSYGLNTEAFF. The CDR3 nucleotides read TGTGCCAGCAGCTACGGACTTAACACTGAAGCTTTCTTT.

J is TRBJ2-2 and V is TRBV24-1; 9 nucleotides agree with TRBD1. Germline loops: CDR1 KGHDR, CDR2 SFDVKD. The CDR3 loop spans 15 amino acids. V shed 4 bases, J shed 7 bases, and the junction held 6 bases outside the gene matches. The CDR3 reads CATSEPGQGIGELFF. In DNA, the CDR3 is TGTGCCACCAGTGAACCAGGACAGGGGATCGGGGAGCTGTTTTTT.

The J gene is TRBJ1-1, the V gene TRBV19, with 11 nucleotides matching TRBD1. Germline V gives CDR1 LNHDA, CDR2 SQIVND (reference sequence). The CDR3 runs to 15 residues. V dropped 6 bases and J dropped 1; count of bases not matched to a gene: 4. The CDR3, as DNA: TGTGCCAGTAGGTCCGGGACAGGGGGGAACACTGAAGCTTTCTTT. This codes for CASRSGTGGNTEAFF.

V is TRBV3-1 (or the pseudogene TRBV3-2) and J is TRBJ1-5, with a possible D match to TRBD1 (5 bases). Germline-derived CDR1 and CDR2 are LGHDT and YNNKEL (reference sequence). Trimming shortened V by 1 base and J by 6 bases, and 10 bases separated the two germline ends. There are 14 residues in the CDR3. The DNA for the CDR3 is TGTGCCAGCAGCCAAGGCAGGGAAGGTCAGCCCCAGCATTTT. Residues: CASSQGREGQPQHF.